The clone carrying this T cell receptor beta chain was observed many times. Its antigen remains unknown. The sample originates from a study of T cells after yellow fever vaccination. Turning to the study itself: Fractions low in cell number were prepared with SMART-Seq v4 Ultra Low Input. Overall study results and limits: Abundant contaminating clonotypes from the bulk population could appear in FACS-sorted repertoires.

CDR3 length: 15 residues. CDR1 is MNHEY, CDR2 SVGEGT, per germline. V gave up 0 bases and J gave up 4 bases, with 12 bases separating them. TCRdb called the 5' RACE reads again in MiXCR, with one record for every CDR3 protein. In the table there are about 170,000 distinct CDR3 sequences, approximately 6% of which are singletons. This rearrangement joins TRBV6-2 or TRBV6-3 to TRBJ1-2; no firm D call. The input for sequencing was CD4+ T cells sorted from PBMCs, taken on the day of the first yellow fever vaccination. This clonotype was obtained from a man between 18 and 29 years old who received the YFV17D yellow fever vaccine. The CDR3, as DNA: TGTGCCAGCAGTTACTCCTCAGCTGGCGGCTATGGCTACACCTTC. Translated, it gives CASSYSSAGGYGYTF.